Listed below are T cell receptor beta chains from one sample, sequenced in a study of T cells expressing NK-cell markers. TCRdb reprocessed the 5' RACE reads and stores each CDR3 protein as one record, lacking DNA. The sample holds 500,000 to 600,000 distinct CDR3 sequences. The sample consisted of blood T cells: a sorted CD56 or NKG2C T cell subset, CD4+ or CD8+ T cells, or bulk PBMC T cells (not recorded which). These receptors originate from a man aged 18 to 35 in good health. Each CDR3 is given with its conserved first and last residue.

v_gene	j_gene	CDR3aa
TRBV5-1	TRBJ2-6	CASSPTFLTSGANVLTF
TRBV29-1	TRBJ2-4	CSAGGTKNIQYF
TRBV5-6	TRBJ1-3	CASSLWGRARRGSGNTIYF
TRBV7-9	TRBJ1-1	CASRGGGASLNTEAFF
TRBV7-2	TRBJ1-6	CASSPTTGSPLHF
TRBV28	TRBJ2-1	CASSLPGTEVNEQFF
TRBV12-3/TRBV12-4	TRBJ2-3	CASSLCEGDRCTDTQYF
TRBV6-4	TRBJ2-1	CASSSREGSDEQFF
TRBV6-2/TRBV6-3	TRBJ2-7	CASSTKRLADPREQYF
TRBV29-1	TRBJ2-2	CSVTGPSGELFF
TRBV6-1	TRBJ2-1	CASTAGLASNEQFF
TRBV4-3	TRBJ2-1	CASSQDLGRTYNEQFF
TRBV28	TRBJ2-2	CASSTGFSILTGELFF
TRBV20-1	TRBJ2-6	CSGSGTSQYGANVLTF
TRBV28	TRBJ2-1	CASTIIEGEQFF
TRBV3-1	TRBJ2-1	CASSPRDTGASEQFF
TRBV12-3/TRBV12-4	TRBJ2-2	CASSSRTGPRGGELFF
TRBV12-3/TRBV12-4	TRBJ2-5	CASSTGEWETQYF
TRBV5-8	TRBJ2-7	CASSFRGTGGSEQYF
TRBV3-1	TRBJ2-3	CASSQEARLAGGNTQYF
TRBV20-1	TRBJ2-1	CSARGDLYNEQFF
TRBV20-1	TRBJ2-3	CSAREVAHTQYF
TRBV6-5	TRBJ1-6	CASSWAGSPLHF
TRBV20-1	TRBJ2-1	CSAPPRTSGRPEQFF
TRBV5-1	TRBJ1-5	CAIIGLSNSNQPQHF
TRBV2	TRBJ2-2	CASSGGRRGDTGELFF
TRBV9	TRBJ2-6	CASSFPQRESEANVLTF
TRBV6-1	TRBJ2-1	CASSKGTDMSNEQFF
TRBV12-3/TRBV12-4	TRBJ2-5	CASSYDSGTRVGAQYF
TRBV7-2	TRBJ2-5	CASSQTSMETQYF
TRBV5-1	TRBJ2-1	CASSLVLAGGRNEQFF
TRBV12-3/TRBV12-4	TRBJ2-6	CASSSPGLAGVGGANVLTF
TRBV20-1	TRBJ2-5	CSGLGWSETQYF
TRBV5-1	TRBJ1-1	CASRPGRADTEAFF
TRBV27	TRBJ2-2	CASSSTTGGNTGELFF
TRBV29-1	TRBJ2-3	CSVDRLAGADTQYF
TRBV20-1	TRBJ2-5	CSAQDGREIEETQYF
TRBV12-3/TRBV12-4	TRBJ2-2	CASLALGSIGELFF
TRBV2	TRBJ2-5	CATQEQGVKETQYF
TRBV3-1	TRBJ1-1	CASSQNRISEAFF
TRBV5-1	TRBJ1-1	CASSLERGRGNTEAFF
TRBV20-1	TRBJ2-1	CSARALAGGRNEQFF
TRBV12-3/TRBV12-4	TRBJ2-2	CASTLVRAGELFF